The entry below gives a single T cell receptor beta chain sequence along with its context. The antigen remains unidentified. The sample comes from a study of early T cells in non-severe SARS-CoV-2 infection. Study-wide context: The input, bulk RNA from unsorted whole blood, was sequenced, and chains were unpaired.

Trimming left V 5 bases short and J 6 bases short, with 12 bases between. Germline assignment: CDR1 MNHEY and CDR2 SVGAGI. The CDR3 covers 13 residues. Findings of the study overall: CD4 and private specificities were missed by VDJdb matching, which favored anti-spike CD8 responses.

Tagging with unique molecular identifiers was applied to individual cDNA molecules. TCRdb analysed the 5' RACE reads with MiXCR anew, one entry per CDR3 protein. In the table there are 75,000 to 100,000 distinct CDR3 sequences, more than 12% of which are singletons. This receptor was taken from an adult who was a healthcare worker with PCR-confirmed SARS-CoV-2 infection or an uninfected control (not recorded which). The chain couples TRBV6-5 to TRBJ2-3; no clear D. The sample comprised whole blood. The CDR3 sequence: CASSPSPVDTQYF. The CDR3 region has the DNA TGTGCCAGCAGTCCCTCCCCCGTGGATACGCAGTATTTT.